This T cell receptor beta chain is from a study of cytomegalovirus exposure and HLA in healthy donors. Regarding the study as a whole: The tendency of first-cohort TCR clusters to co-occur in the 120 or so validation repertoires was the finding of a later analysis. Most TCR sequences showed up rarely, but some public TCRs showed up in many donors. A few chains linked to CMV were shown in vitro to be specific for CMV antigens.

With regard to this clone: Its antigen is not known.

The ends were cut back, 4 bases at V and 5 bases at J, with 18 bases in the middle. The CDR3 has 15 amino acids. Germline assignment: CDR1 SGHRS and CDR2 YFSETQ. Assay: immunoSEQ multiplex PCR; the TCRdb copy retains only in-frame clones and omits some. The repertoire has about 130,000 clones, roughly 79% of them found once; the top ten carry 25% to 30%. This chain connects TRBV5-1 to TRBJ2-5; perhaps TRBD2 as D (6 bases). Specimen: PBMCs. This TCR came from a man aged 25-40 years in good health and CMV-seropositive. The CDR3 region has the DNA TGCGCCAGCAGCCCTGGGGAGGCGATGAGGGAGACCCAGTACTTC. Protein product: CASSPGEAMRETQYF.